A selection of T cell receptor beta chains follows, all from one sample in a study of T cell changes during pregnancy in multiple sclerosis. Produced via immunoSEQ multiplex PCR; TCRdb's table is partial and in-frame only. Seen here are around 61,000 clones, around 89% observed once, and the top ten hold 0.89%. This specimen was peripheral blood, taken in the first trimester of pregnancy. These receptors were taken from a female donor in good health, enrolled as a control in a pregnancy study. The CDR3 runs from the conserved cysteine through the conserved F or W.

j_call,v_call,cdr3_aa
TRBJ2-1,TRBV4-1,CASSQVLSENNEQFF
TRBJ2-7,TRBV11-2,CASSFAREPYEQYF
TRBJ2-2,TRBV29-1,CSVGDRGRLSTGELFF
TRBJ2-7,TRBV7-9,CASSMVQGALREQYF
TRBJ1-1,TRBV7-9,CASSLGAGNTEAFF
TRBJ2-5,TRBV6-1,CASSEVWGVQETQYF
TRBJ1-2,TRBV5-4,CASSQGHDYGYTF
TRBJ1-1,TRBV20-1,CSARQGGTAFF
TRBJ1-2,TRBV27,CASRSPLSNYGYTF
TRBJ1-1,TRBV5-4,CASRWDNMNTEAFF
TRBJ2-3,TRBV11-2,CASSFRGGPFSDTQYF
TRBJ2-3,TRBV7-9,CASSLGQNTDTQYF
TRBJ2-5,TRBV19,CASSRAETQYF
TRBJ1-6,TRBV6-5,CASVGGVNSPLHF
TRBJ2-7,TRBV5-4,CASSSRDRGPISYEQYF
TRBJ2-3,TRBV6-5,CASSYSGQNRTDTQYF
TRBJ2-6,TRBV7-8,CASSLQGPTGANVLTF
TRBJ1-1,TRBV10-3,CAISETGGETEAFF
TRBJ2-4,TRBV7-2,CASSHTTGTIKNIQYF
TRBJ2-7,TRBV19,CASSTSGGPYEQYF
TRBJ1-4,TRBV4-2,CASSQDGGTGFEKLFF
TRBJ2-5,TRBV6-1,CASSEGGTGVQETQYF
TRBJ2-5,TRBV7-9,CASSLDLVKLETQYF
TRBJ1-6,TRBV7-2,CASSFGTGAPGSPLHF